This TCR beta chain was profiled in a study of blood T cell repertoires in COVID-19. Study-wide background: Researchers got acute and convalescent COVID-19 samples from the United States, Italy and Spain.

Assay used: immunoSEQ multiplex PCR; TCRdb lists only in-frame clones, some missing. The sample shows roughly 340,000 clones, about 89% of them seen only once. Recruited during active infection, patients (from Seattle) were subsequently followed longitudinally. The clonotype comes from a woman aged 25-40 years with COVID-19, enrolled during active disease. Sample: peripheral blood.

The CDR3, as DNA: TGTGCCAGCAGCGTGAATCCGGGACTAGCGCCGTTCAGGGCGCAGTTCTTC. Its protein product is CASSVNPGLAPFRAQFF. This chain links TRBV7-9 with TRBJ2-1; 10 bases map to TRBD2. The CDR3 extends over 17 amino acids. Germline V gives CDR1 SEHNR, CDR2 FQNEAQ (reference sequence). Germline trimming cut 5 bases from V and 12 bases from J; bases unmatched to any gene: 19.